Presented here are 15 T cell receptor beta chains from one specimen sequenced in a study of T cells in Graves' hyperthyroidism and ophthalmopathy. The source material, RNA transcripts, was used to amplify TCR beta CDR3 regions. First-round RT-PCR targeting the TCR CDR3 was performed with the HTBI primer set. TCRdb processed the multiplex PCR reads anew with MiXCR; each CDR3 protein has one entry. The sample has around 500,000 distinct CDR3 sequences, less than 25% seen once; the top ten hold about 53%. Material: blood. The receptors stem from a woman in her seventies with Graves' ophthalmopathy.

This clonotype has ten or more counts. V is TRBV28 and J is TRBJ2-3, with TRBD2 matching 11 bases. Germline values: CDR1 MDHEN, CDR2 SYDVKM. This CDR3 region has 16 residues. Trimming took 4 bases from V and 4 from J; bases not matched to a gene: 7. The CDR3 loop is CASSYTSGSSADTQYF. The CDR3 DNA reads as TGTGCCAGCAGTTATACTAGCGGGAGTTCAGCAGATACGCAGTATTTT.

This clonotype has ten or more counts. The chain links TRBV5-1 to TRBJ2-7; D might be TRBD1 or TRBD2, each matching 5 bases. Germline CDR1 and CDR2: SGHRS and YFSETQ. CDR3 length: 14 amino acids. V lost 3 bases and J lost 3, with 13 bases in between. The DNA of the CDR3 is TGCGCCAGCAGCTGGGACGCACCTGACTACGAGCAGTACTTC. Translated: CASSWDAPDYEQYF.

This chain connects TRBV3-1 to TRBJ1-5; D is unclear. Trimming took off 0 bases at V and 3 bases at J, with 3 bases between the two ends. The CDR3 consists of 13 residues. CDR1 and CDR2 from the germline V gene are LGHDT and YNNKEL (reference sequence). CDR3 coding DNA: TGTGCCAGCAGCCAAGACTTCAATCAGCCCCAGCATTTT. This sequence encodes CASSQDFNQPQHF.

There are many counts of this clonotype. The DNA of the CDR3 is TGCAGTGCTAGAGCTGGGGGCAGGGAAAAACTGTTTTTT. Its protein is CSARAGGREKLFF. The chain carries TRBV20-1 and TRBJ1-4, with a tentative D call TRBD1 (6 bases). V shed 1 base and J shed 8 bases, with 11 bases lying between them. The CDR3 sequence is 13 residues long. Germline loops: CDR1 DFQATT, CDR2 SNEGSKA (reference sequence).

This clonotype was found a few times. The chain employs TRBV4-3 and TRBJ2-3; D is perhaps TRBD2 (6 bases). Trimming took 1 base from V and 2 from J, leaving 19 bases between them. Germline V gene data show CDR1 as LGHNA and CDR2 as YSLEER. The CDR3 contains 18 residues. The CDR3 DNA reads TGCGCCAGCAGCCAAGGGGGCGGTTTGGGGACTCTCACAGATACGCAGTATTTT. Translated, it gives CASSQGGGLGTLTDTQYF.

The chain links TRBV3-1 to TRBJ2-7; D remains unclear. CDR3 size: 14 residues. Trimming took off 1 base at V and 7 bases at J, with 14 bases between the two ends. The germline gives CDR1 LGHDT, CDR2 YNNKEL (reference sequence). CDR3 region: CASSQVTGAREQYF. The CDR3, as DNA: TGTGCCAGCAGCCAAGTAACGGGTGCGAGGGAGCAGTACTTC.

V and J are TRBV2 and TRBJ2-7; D not certain. The CDR3 extends over 13 amino acids. V lost 8 bases and J lost 3, with 14 bases in between. The germline CDR1 and CDR2 sequences are SNHLY and FYNNEI. Written as DNA, the CDR3 is TGTGCCAGCCGTCACCAGATCCTCTACGAGCAGTACTTC. Translation gives CASRHQILYEQYF.

This clonotype was recorded a few times. The chain carries TRBV28 and TRBJ2-3; tentatively, D is TRBD2 (6 bases). The CDR3 totals 14 residues. With 3 bases removed from V and 2 bases from J, the gap between germline ends came to 9 bases. Germline values: CDR1 MDHEN, CDR2 SYDVKM. As DNA, the CDR3 is TGTGCCAGCAGTTTTGGGGGACTCACAGATACGCAGTATTTT. This gives the protein CASSFGGLTDTQYF.

J is TRBJ1-6 and V is TRBV18; no reliable D call. CDR1 is KGHSH, CDR2 LQKENI, per germline. CDR3 size: 15 residues. V was trimmed by 1 base and J by 7 bases, leaving 11 bases between them. DNA for the CDR3: TGTGCCAGCTCACCACAGGGTTTGCAGAATTCACCCCTCCACTTT. Residues: CASSPQGLQNSPLHF.

The chain recombines TRBV20-1 with TRBJ1-1; D might be TRBD1 (5 bases). CDR1 DFQATT and CDR2 SNEGSKA come from the germline V gene (reference sequence). V lost 0 bases to trimming and J lost 0 bases, with 8 bases between them. This CDR3 has 14 amino acids. The CDR3 here is CSAREGGLNTEAFF. DNA of the CDR3: TGCAGTGCTAGAGAGGGGGGGTTGAACACTGAAGCTTTCTTT.

The rearrangement joins TRBV6-1 to TRBJ2-1; D is perhaps TRBD2 (6 bases). Trimming left V 8 bases short and J 1 base short, with 9 bases between. CDR1 and CDR2 from the germline V gene are MNHNS and SASEGT. The CDR3 has 13 amino acids. CDR3 bases: TGTGCCAGCGGGGGGATTTCCTACAATGAGCAGTTCTTC. Its translation: CASGGISYNEQFF.

The rearrangement uses TRBV5-1 and TRBJ1-4; 10 positions agree with TRBD1. CDR1 SGHRS and CDR2 YFSETQ come from the germline V gene. Unmatched junction bases numbered 8, after V lost 1 base and J lost 8 bases. The CDR3 length is 16 residues. In DNA, the CDR3 is TGCGCCAGCAGCTTGTCGGGACAGGGGAGAAACGAAAAACTGTTTTTT. It specifies CASSLSGQGRNEKLFF.

This clonotype showed up many times. This chain uses TRBV28 with TRBJ2-1; 7 positions match TRBD2. V trimming: 3 bases; J trimming: 4 bases; junction bases outside the gene matches: 9. Germline V lookup: CDR1 MDHEN, CDR2 SYDVKM. This CDR3 is built from 16 residues. The CDR3 protein is CASSFLSGGLYNEQFF. CDR3 nucleotide sequence: TGTGCCAGCAGTTTCCTCTCGGGAGGCCTTTACAATGAGCAGTTCTTC.

This clonotype was counted ten times or more. J is TRBJ1-2 and V is TRBV28; tentatively, D is TRBD1 (6 bases). The V end was cut by 9 bases, the J end by 6 bases, with 23 bases between. This CDR3 is built from 15 residues. The V gene's germline CDR1 is MDHEN and CDR2 SYDVKM. In nucleotides, the CDR3 is TGTGCCAGTAGAGGTCAGGGGAATGAGGGAGATGGCTACACCTTC. Residues: CASRGQGNEGDGYTF.

The chain couples TRBV3-1 to TRBJ2-2; no reliable D call. Trimming shortened V by 2 bases and J by 0 bases, and 7 bases separated the two germline ends. This CDR3 spans 15 amino acids. Germline loops: CDR1 LGHDT, CDR2 YNNKEL (reference sequence). The CDR3 sequence: CASSQWASNTGELFF. The CDR3 DNA reads as TGTGCCAGCAGCCAATGGGCTTCGAACACCGGGGAGCTGTTTTTT.